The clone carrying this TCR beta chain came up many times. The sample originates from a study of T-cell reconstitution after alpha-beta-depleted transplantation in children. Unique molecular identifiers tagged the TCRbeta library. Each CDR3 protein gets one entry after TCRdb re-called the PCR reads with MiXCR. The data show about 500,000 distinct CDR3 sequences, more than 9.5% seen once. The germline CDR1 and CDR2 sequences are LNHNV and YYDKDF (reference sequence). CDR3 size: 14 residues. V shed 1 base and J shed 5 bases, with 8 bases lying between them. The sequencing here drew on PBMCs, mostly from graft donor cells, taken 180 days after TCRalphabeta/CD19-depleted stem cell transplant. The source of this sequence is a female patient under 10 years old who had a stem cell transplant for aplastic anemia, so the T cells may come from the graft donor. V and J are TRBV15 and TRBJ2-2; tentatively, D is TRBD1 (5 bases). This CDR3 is CATSRGGGTGELFF. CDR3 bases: TGTGCCACCAGCAGAGGGGGCGGAACCGGGGAGCTGTTTTTT.